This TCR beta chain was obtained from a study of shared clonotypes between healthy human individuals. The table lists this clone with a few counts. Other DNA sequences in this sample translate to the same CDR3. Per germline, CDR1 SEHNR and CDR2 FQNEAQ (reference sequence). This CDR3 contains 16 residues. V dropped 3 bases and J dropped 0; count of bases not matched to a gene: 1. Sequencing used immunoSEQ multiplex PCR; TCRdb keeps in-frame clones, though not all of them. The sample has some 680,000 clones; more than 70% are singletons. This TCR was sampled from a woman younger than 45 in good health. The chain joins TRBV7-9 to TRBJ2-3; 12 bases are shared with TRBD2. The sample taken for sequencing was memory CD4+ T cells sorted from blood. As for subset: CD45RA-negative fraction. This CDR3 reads CASSLTSGRSTDTQYF. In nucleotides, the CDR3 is TGTGCCAGCAGCTTGACTAGCGGGAGAAGCACAGATACGCAGTATTTT.